These T cell receptor beta chains were read from a single sample in a study of shared clonotypes between healthy human individuals. The table came from immunoSEQ multiplex PCR; TCRdb's copy has only in-frame clones and leaves some out. Of about 1.5 million clones in the sample, over 95% are singletons; the top ten hold over 1%. The sample taken for sequencing was naive CD4+ T cells sorted from blood. The receptors derive from a man aged 30 to 45 in good health. Both conserved end residues are part of each CDR3. The D gene is left open where the match is weak. Clone size is stated in some rows and not others, as once, few, many or a class when expanded.

d_call,clone_size,v_call,j_call,cdr3_nt,cdr3_aa
NA,NA,TRBV5-1,TRBJ1-2,TGCGCCAGCAGCCAACAGCCCCCCGCCTTCTATGGCTACACCTTC,CASSQQPPAFYGYTF
NA,NA,TRBV10-1,TRBJ2-7,TGCGCCAGCAGCGTTGGACCCGCGGCACAATCCTACGAGCAGTACTTC,CASSVGPAAQSYEQYF
NA,NA,TRBV14,TRBJ2-1,TGTGCCAGCAGCCAAGCCCAGTACAATGAGCAGTTCTTC,CASSQAQYNEQFF
NA,NA,TRBV27,TRBJ1-5,TGTGCCAGCAGCCCGGACAAGGCGGGGATTTCGAATCAGCCCCAGCATTTT,CASSPDKAGISNQPQHF
NA,NA,TRBV28,TRBJ2-7,TGTGCCAGCAGTTTGGCAGGGACTCGCTACGAGCAGTACTTC,CASSLAGTRYEQYF
TRBD1,NA,TRBV28,TRBJ2-7,TGTGCCAGCAGTTCAATCCTTACCGGGACAGGGGTATTTTACGAGCAGTACTTC,CASSSILTGTGVFYEQYF
TRBD1,NA,TRBV6-6,TRBJ1-5,TGTGCCAGCACCACCCCCCGGGGACAGAGCAATCAGCCCCAGCATTTT,CASTTPRGQSNQPQHF
NA,NA,TRBV9,TRBJ2-3,TGTGCCAGCAGCGTCCAGGGAGATACGCAGTATTTT,CASSVQGDTQYF
NA,NA,TRBV18,TRBJ2-7,TGTGCCAGCTCACTTCAAGCCACCTACGAGCAGTACTTC,CASSLQATYEQYF
NA,NA,TRBV10-3,TRBJ2-5,TGTGCCATCAGTGATCCCGGGACGGAACAAGAGACCCAGTACTTC,CAISDPGTEQETQYF
NA,NA,TRBV7-8,TRBJ2-2,TGTGCCAGCAGCTTACGCAAGAACACCGGGGAGCTGTTTTTT,CASSLRKNTGELFF
TRBD2,NA,TRBV7-2,TRBJ2-7,TGTGCCAGCAGCTTAGTCCCAAACCTTGCCCAGCGGGATATATACTTC,CASSLVPNLAQRDIYF
NA,NA,TRBV28,TRBJ1-1,TGTGCCAGCAGTTTCATGGGCACTGAAGCTTTCTTT,CASSFMGTEAFF
NA,NA,TRBV5-4,TRBJ2-2,TGTGCCAGCAGCTTGGTGCAGGCGAACACCGGGGAGCTGTTTTTT,CASSLVQANTGELFF
TRBD1,NA,TRBV5-1,TRBJ2-7,TGCGCCAGCAGCTTGGAGGGGGCGGGTGAGTACGAGCAGTACTTC,CASSLEGAGEYEQYF
NA,NA,TRBV27,TRBJ1-1,TGTGCCAGCAACGGTTCCGGACGGACTGAAGCTTTCTTT,CASNGSGRTEAFF
NA,NA,TRBV2,TRBJ2-7,TGTGCCAGCATCAAAACGGGCCTTCGAGAGCAGTACTTC,CASIKTGLREQYF
TRBD1,NA,TRBV9,TRBJ2-3,TGTGCCAGCAGAGGACAGGGAACAGATACGCAGTATTTT,CASRGQGTDTQYF
NA,once,TRBV6-6,TRBJ2-7,TGTGCCAGCAGTTACCTCTCCTGGGGAGAGCAGTACTTC,CASSYLSWGEQYF
TRBD2,NA,TRBV19,TRBJ2-1,TGTGCCAGTAGCCGACTAGCCAATGAGCAGTTCTTC,CASSRLANEQFF
NA,NA,TRBV5-4,TRBJ1-4,TGTGCCAGCAGCTTGGGAGCAAATAATGAAAAACTGTTTTTT,CASSLGANNEKLFF
NA,NA,TRBV5-6,TRBJ1-3,TGTGCCAGCAGGGGGACCGGAATTTCTGGAAACACCATATATTTT,CASRGTGISGNTIYF
TRBD2,NA,TRBV19,TRBJ2-7,TGTGCCAGTAGTATAAAAGCGGGAGGGCCAGGGGAGCAGTACTTC,CASSIKAGGPGEQYF
NA,NA,TRBV9,TRBJ2-7,TGTGCCAGCAGCCCCGCGGCGTCCTACGAGCAGTACTTC,CASSPAASYEQYF
NA,NA,TRBV7-9,TRBJ1-3,TGTGCCAGCAGCTCTATCCTTAGGGAGTTCTCTGGAAACACCATATATTTT,CASSSILREFSGNTIYF
NA,NA,TRBV5-1,TRBJ1-2,TGCGCCAGCGGGGGGACCAACTATGGCTACACCTTC,CASGGTNYGYTF
TRBD1,NA,TRBV7-9,TRBJ2-2,TGTGCCAGCAGTACGACAGGGGCTGTTCCCGGGGAGCTGTTTTTT,CASSTTGAVPGELFF
NA,NA,TRBV25-1,TRBJ2-3,TGTGCCAGCAGTGAATCCCCTATCGAGGATACGCAGTATTTT,CASSESPIEDTQYF
NA,NA,TRBV7-2,TRBJ2-1,TGTGCCAGCAGCTTCAGGATCTCCTACAATGAGCAGTTCTTC,CASSFRISYNEQFF
NA,NA,TRBV10-3,TRBJ2-7,TGTGCCATCAGTGAGAGGTCCGAGCAGTACTTC,CAISERSEQYF
NA,NA,TRBV6-5,TRBJ2-7,TGTGCCACAGGTGGGGCACCGTCCTACGAGCAGTACTTC,CATGGAPSYEQYF
TRBD1,NA,TRBV5-4,TRBJ2-6,TGTGCCAGCAGCTCGGACAGGGGCCGACAAATCTCTGGGGCCAACGTCCTGACTTTC,CASSSDRGRQISGANVLTF
NA,NA,TRBV28,TRBJ1-2,TGTGCCAGCAGCCAGTCGGTAAACTATGGCTACACCTTC,CASSQSVNYGYTF
TRBD1,NA,TRBV28,TRBJ2-1,TGTGCCAGCAGTCCCGGGACAGGGCGGGCCTTCAATGAGCAGTTCTTC,CASSPGTGRAFNEQFF
NA,NA,TRBV7-9,TRBJ2-1,TGTGCCATTATGTGGGAAGACAATGAGCAGTTCTTC,CAIMWEDNEQFF